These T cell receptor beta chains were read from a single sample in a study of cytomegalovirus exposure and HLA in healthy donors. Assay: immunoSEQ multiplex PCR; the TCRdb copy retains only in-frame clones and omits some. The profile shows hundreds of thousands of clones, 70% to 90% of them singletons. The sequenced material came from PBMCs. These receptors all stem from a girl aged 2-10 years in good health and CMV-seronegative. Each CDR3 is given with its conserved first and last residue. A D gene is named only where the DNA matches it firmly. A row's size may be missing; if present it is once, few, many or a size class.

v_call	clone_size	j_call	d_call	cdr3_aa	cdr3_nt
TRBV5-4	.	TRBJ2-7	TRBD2	CASSVKAGGLWEQYF	TGTGCCAGCAGCGTAAAAGCGGGAGGGCTGTGGGAGCAGTACTTC
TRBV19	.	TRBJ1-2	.	CASNRWEGEGYTF	TGTGCCAGTAATCGCTGGGAAGGGGAAGGCTACACCTTC
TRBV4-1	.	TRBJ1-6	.	CASSQDKNRGNSPLHF	TGCGCCAGCAGCCAAGATAAAAACAGAGGGAATTCACCCCTCCACTTT
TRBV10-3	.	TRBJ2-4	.	CAISEVFGGFGSLAKNIQYF	TGTGCCATCAGTGAGGTTTTCGGGGGATTCGGAAGCCTAGCCAAAAACATTCAGTACTTC
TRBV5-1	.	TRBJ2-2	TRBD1	CASTVAGTGSTGELFF	TGCGCCAGCACCGTTGCCGGGACAGGGAGCACCGGGGAGCTGTTTTTT
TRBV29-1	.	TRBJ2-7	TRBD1	CSVLAPGQGLGEQYF	TGCAGCGTTCTCGCTCCGGGACAGGGTTTAGGAGAGCAGTACTTC
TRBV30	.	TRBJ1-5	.	CAWSRQGYQPQHF	TGTGCCTGGAGCCGTCAGGGATATCAGCCCCAGCATTTT
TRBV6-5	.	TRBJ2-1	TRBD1	CASTRTGGWNEQFF	TGTGCCAGCACACGAACAGGGGGCTGGAATGAGCAGTTCTTC
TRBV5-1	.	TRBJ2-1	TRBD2	CASSPLLAGGVGNEQFF	TGCGCCAGCAGCCCGCTACTAGCGGGAGGGGTTGGGAATGAGCAGTTCTTC
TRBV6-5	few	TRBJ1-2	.	CASSYEGGIGNGYTF	TGTGCCAGCAGTTACGAGGGGGGGATTGGAAATGGCTACACCTTC